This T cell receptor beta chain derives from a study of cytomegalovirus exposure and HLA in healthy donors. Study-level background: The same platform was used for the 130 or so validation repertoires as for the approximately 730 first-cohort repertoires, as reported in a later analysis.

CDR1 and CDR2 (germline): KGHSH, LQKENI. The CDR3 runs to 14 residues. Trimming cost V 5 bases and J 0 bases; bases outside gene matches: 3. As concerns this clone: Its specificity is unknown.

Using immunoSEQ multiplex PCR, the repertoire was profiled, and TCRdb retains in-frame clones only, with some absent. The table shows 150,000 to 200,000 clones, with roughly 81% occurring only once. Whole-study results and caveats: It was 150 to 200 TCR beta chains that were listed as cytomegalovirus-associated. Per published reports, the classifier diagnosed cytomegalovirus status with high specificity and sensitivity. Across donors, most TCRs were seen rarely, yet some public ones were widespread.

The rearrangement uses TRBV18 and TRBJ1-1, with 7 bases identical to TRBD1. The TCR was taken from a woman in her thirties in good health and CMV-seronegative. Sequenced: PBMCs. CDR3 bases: TGTGCCAGCTCATCCGGGACAGTGAACACTGAAGCTTTCTTT. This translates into CASSSGTVNTEAFF.